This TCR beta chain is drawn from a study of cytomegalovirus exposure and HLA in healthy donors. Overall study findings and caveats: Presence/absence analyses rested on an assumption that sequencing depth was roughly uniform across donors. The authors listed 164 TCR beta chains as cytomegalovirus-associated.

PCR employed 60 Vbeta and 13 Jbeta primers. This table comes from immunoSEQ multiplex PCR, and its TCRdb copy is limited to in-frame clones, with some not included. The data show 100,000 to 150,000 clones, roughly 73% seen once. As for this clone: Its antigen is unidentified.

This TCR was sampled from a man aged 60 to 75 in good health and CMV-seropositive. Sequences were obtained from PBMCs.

The CDR3 protein is CSVEGGGGPNVDIQYF. The CDR3 DNA reads as TGCAGCGTGGAGGGCGGGGGGGGCCCTAATGTGGACATTCAGTACTTC. This chain joins TRBV29-1 and TRBJ2-4; 9 nucleotides agree with TRBD2. V was clipped by 6 bases and J by 8 bases; unmatched bases: 17. This CDR3 spans 16 amino acids. Germline V lookup: CDR1 SQVTM, CDR2 ANQGSEA.